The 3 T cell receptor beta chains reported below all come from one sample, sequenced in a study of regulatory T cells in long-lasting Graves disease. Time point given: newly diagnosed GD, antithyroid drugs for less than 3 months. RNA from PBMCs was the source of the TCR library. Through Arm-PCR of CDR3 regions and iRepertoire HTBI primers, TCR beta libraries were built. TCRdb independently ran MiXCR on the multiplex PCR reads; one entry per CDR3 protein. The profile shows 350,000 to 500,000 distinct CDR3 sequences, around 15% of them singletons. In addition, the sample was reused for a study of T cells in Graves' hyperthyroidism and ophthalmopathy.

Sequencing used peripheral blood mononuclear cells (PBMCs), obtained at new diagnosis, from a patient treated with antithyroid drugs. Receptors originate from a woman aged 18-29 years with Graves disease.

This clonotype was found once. The CDR3 DNA reads as TGTGCCAGCAGCACCTTACGGGAAGGAGAGACCCAGTACTTC. Protein sequence: CASSTLREGETQYF. The V call is TRBV7-9, the J call TRBJ2-5; possible D gene TRBD2, 5 bases. Trimming removed 5 bases from V and 4 bases from J, with 14 bases in between. Germline CDR1 reads SEHNR; CDR2 reads FQNEAQ (reference sequence). This CDR3 has 14 amino acids.

The CDR3: CASSTTGNQETQYF. The CDR3 nucleotides read TGTGCCAGCAGCACGACAGGGAATCAAGAGACCCAGTACTTC. This chain joins TRBV7-9 and TRBJ2-5, with TRBD1 matching 7 bases. This CDR3 is built from 14 residues. Losses at the gene ends were 5 bases for V and 2 bases for J; bases not matched to a gene: 5. Germline CDR1 is SEHNR and CDR2 is FQNEAQ (reference sequence).

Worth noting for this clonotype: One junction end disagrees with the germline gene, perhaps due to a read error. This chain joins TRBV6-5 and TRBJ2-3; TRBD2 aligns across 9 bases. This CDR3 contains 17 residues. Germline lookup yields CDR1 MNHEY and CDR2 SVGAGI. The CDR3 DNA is TGTTCCAGCAGTTTCTCAGTAGCGGGAGCTGGCACAGATACGCAGTATTTT. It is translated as CSSSFSVAGAGTDTQYF.